This TCR beta chain is drawn from a study of CD8 T cells in ankylosing spondylitis. This clonotype showed up just a few times. As yet, its antigen is unknown. Trimming shortened V by 1 base and J by 5 bases, and 11 bases separated the two germline ends. Germline assignment: CDR1 DFQATT and CDR2 SNEGSKA (reference sequence). The CDR3 runs 13 residues. TCRdb redid the calling of the 5' RACE reads with MiXCR, one entry per CDR3 protein. The data hold hundreds of thousands of distinct CDR3 sequences, with approximately 11% observed a single time. Study-level points and caveats: Ankylosing spondylitis blood appeared to carry a characteristic TCR beta motif of 7 or 8 highly homologous variants. As for the disease-linked clones, they showed a CD8+ phenotype and occurred at relatively low frequencies in peripheral blood.

The origin of this receptor is a male donor with ankylosing spondylitis. The rearrangement joins TRBV20-1 to TRBJ2-5; D may be TRBD1 (6 bases). The sequencing input was blood, either unsorted or a sorted T cell fraction (not recorded which). CDR3 sequence reads: CSARVGAGETQYF. The CDR3 nucleotides read TGCAGTGCTAGAGTGGGGGCCGGGGAGACCCAGTACTTC.